The subject of this entry is one T cell receptor beta chain. Its antigen remains unidentified. The Oncomine TCR Beta short-read assay was applied to DNA of cultured CD4+ T cells. TCRdb redid the calling of the PCR reads with MiXCR, one entry per CDR3 protein. Of 10,000 to 15,000 distinct CDR3 sequences in the sample, roughly 34% are singletons; the top ten hold roughly a third. Treatment reported: roughly nine-day PBMC culture with coronavirus spike peptide pools or control peptides (ViraFEST assay). The data originate from a study of vaccination and CD4 T cells after COVID-19. Study context: Cells were stimulated with overlapping spike peptide pools from SARS-CoV-2, HCoV-NL63, HCoV-OC43 and HCoV-229E.

With 6 bases removed from V and 6 bases from J, the gap between germline ends came to 15 bases. The V gene's germline CDR1 is MNHNS and CDR2 SASEGT. This CDR3 has 14 amino acids. Source: CD4+ T cells from blood, cultured in vitro, taken before SARS-CoV-2 vaccination. This TCR was recovered from a human donor who received a COVID-19 vaccine. The rearrangement links TRBV6-1 to TRBJ1-5; weak D call: TRBD1 (6 bases). The CDR3 DNA reads as TGTGCCAGCAGAGATACAGGGTTAACTCAGCCCCAGCATTTT. It codes for CASRDTGLTQPQHF.